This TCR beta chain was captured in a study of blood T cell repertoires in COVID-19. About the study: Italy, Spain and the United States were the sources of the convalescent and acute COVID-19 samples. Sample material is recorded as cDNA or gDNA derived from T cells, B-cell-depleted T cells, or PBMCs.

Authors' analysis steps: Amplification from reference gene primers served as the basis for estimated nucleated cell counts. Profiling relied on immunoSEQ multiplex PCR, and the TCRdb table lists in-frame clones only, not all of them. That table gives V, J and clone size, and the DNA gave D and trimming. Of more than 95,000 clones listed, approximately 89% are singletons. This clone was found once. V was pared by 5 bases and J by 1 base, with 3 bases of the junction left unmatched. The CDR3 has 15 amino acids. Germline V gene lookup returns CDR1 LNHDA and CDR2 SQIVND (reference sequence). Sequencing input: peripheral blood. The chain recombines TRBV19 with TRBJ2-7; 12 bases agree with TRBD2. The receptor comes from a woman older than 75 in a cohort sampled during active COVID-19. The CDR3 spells CASSALAGGSYEQYF. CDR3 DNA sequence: TGTGCCAGTAGTGCACTAGCGGGAGGTTCCTACGAGCAGTACTTC.